This T cell receptor beta chain is drawn from a study of blood T cell repertoires in COVID-19. About the research overall: Samples representing acute and convalescent COVID-19 were sourced from the United States, Italy and Spain.

Participants came from roughly 24 US areas, aged roughly 18 to 95 years. This CDR3 contains 13 residues. Germline V CDR1 and CDR2: MNHEY, SMNVEV (reference sequence). V dropped 3 bases and J dropped 4 bases, with 9 bases sitting between them. Source study methods: Reference gene primer amplification gave estimated nucleated cell counts. The method was immunoSEQ multiplex PCR; TCRdb's version includes in-frame clones alone and lacks a portion of them. V, J and clone size reflect that table, while D and trimming were determined from the DNA. The table lists about 250,000 clones, nearly 90% of them singletons.

This receptor was identified in a woman aged 25 to 39 with acute COVID-19. Material for sequencing was PBMCs or T cells enriched from blood (not recorded which). The chain recombines TRBV27 with TRBJ1-2; D may be TRBD1 (6 bases). CDR3 sequence reads: CASSLDSSYGYTF. Here the CDR3 DNA reads TGTGCCAGCAGTTTGGACAGTTCCTATGGCTACACCTTC.